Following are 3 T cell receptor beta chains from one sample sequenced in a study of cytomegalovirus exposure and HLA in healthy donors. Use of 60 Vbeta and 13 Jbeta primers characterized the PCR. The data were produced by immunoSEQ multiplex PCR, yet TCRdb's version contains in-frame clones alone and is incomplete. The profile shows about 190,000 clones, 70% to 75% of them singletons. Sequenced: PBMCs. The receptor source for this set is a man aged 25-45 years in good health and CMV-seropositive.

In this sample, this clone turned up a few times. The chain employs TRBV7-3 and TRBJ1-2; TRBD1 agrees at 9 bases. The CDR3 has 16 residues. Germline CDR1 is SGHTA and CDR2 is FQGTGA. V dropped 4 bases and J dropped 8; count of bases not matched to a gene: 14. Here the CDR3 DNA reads TGTGCCAGCAGCTCTTCCGGGACAGGGTTCCCGGTGGGCTACACCTTC. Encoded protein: CASSSSGTGFPVGYTF.

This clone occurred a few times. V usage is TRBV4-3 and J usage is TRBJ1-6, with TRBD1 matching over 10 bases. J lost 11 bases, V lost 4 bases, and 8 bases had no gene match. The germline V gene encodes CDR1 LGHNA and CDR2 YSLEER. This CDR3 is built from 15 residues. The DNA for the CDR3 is TGCGCCAGCAGCCGGAACCGGGACAGGGGAACACCCCTCCACTTT. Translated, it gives CASSRNRDRGTPLHF.

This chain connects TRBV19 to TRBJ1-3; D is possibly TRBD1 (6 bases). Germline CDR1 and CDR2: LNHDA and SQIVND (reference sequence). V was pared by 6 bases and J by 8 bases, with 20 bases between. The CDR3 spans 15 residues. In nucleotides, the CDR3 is TGTGCCAGTAGAAGACAGGCGGGCCTTGGGGACACCATATATTTT. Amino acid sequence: CASRRQAGLGDTIYF.